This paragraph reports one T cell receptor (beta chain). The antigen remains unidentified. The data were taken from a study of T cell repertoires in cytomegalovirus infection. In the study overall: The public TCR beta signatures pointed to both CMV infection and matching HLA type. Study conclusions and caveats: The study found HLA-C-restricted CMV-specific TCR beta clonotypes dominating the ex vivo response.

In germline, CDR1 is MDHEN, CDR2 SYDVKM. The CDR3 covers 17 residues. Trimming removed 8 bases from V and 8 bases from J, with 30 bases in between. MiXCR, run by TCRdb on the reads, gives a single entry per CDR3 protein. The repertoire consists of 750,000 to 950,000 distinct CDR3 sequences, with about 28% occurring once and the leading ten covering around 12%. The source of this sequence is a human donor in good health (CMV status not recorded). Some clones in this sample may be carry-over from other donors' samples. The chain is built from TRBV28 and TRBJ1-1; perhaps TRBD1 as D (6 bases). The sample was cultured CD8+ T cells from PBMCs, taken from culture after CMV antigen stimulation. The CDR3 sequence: CASYDLLSPGDQLEAFF. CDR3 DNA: TGTGCCAGCTACGATTTACTATCTCCAGGGGACCAACTAGAAGCTTTCTTT. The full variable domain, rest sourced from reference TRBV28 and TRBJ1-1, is DVKVTQSSRYLVKRTGEKVFLECVQDMDHENMFWYRQDPGLGLRLIYFSYDVKMKEKGDIPEGYSVSREKKERFSLILESASTNQTSMYLCASYDLLSPGDQLEAFFGQGTRLTVV.